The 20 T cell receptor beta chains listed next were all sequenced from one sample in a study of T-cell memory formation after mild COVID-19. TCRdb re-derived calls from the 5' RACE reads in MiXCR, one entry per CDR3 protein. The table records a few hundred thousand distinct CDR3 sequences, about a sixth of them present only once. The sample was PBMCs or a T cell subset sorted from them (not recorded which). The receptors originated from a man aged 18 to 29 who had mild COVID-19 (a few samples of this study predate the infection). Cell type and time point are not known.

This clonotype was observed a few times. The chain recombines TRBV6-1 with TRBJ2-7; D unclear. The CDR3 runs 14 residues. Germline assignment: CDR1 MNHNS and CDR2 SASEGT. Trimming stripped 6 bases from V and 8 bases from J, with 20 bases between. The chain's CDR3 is CASRADMGLIKQYV. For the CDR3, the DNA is TGTGCCAGCAGGGCCGACATGGGCCTCATAAAGCAGTACGTC.

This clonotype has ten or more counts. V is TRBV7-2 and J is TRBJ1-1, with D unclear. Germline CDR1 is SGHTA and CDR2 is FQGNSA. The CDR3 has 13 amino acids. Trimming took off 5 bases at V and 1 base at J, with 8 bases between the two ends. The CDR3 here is CASSTQANTEAFF. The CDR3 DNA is TGTGCCAGCAGCACCCAGGCGAACACTGAAGCTTTCTTT.

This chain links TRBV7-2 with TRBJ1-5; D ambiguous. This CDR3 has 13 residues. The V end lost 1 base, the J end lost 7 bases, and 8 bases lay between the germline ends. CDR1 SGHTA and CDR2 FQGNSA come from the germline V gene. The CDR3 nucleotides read TGTGCCAGCAGCTTAGTGGTGGGACAGCCCCAGCATTTT. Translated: CASSLVVGQPQHF.

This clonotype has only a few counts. For the CDR3, the DNA is TGCAGCGTTGAAGATTGGAGTGGGGAGACCCAGTACTTC. Its protein is CSVEDWSGETQYF. The chain recombines TRBV29-1 with TRBJ2-5; D is uncertain. Germline V CDR1 and CDR2: SQVTM, ANQGSEA. V gave up 0 bases and J gave up 5 bases, with 10 bases separating them. CDR3 length: 13 residues.

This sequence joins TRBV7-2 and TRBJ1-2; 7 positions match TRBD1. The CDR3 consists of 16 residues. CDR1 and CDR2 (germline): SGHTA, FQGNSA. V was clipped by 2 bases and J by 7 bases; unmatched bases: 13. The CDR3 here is CASSLSHSQGTAGYTF. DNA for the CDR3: TGTGCCAGCAGCTTATCTCACTCCCAGGGGACAGCTGGCTACACCTTC.

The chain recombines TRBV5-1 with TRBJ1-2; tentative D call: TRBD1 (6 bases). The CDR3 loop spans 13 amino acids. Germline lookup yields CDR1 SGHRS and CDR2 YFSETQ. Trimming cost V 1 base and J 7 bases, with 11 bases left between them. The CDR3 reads CASSLPVQGGYTF. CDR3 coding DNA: TGCGCCAGCAGCTTGCCCGTACAGGGTGGCTACACCTTC. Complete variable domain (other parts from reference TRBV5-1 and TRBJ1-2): KAGVTQTPRYLIKTRGQQVTLSCSPISGHRSVSWYQQTPGQGLQFLFEYFSETQRNKGNFPGRFSGRQFSNSRSEMNVSTLELGDSALYLCASSLPVQGGYTFGSGTRLTVV.

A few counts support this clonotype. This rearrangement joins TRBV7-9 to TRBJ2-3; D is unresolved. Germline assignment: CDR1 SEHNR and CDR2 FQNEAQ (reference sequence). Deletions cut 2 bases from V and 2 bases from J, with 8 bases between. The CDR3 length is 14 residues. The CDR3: CASSLSSYTDTQYF. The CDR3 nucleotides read TGTGCCAGCAGCTTATCCAGTTACACAGATACGCAGTATTTT.

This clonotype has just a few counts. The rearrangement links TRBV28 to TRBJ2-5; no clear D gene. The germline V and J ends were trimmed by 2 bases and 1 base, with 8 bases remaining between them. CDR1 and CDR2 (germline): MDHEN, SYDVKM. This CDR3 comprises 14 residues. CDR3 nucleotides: TGTGCCAGCAGTTTAGGCATGGCCCAAGAGACCCAGTACTTC. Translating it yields CASSLGMAQETQYF.

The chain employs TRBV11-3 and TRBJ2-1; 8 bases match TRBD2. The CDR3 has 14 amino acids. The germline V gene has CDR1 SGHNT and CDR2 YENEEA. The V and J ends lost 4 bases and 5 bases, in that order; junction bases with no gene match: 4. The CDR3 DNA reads TGTGCCAGCAGCTCTCGGGGGGGCGACAATGAGCAGTTCTTC. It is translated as CASSSRGGDNEQFF.

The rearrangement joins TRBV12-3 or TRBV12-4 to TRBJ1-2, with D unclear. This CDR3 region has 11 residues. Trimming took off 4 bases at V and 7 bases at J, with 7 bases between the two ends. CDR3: CASSSMGGYTF. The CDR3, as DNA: TGTGCCAGCAGTTCGATGGGTGGCTACACCTTC.

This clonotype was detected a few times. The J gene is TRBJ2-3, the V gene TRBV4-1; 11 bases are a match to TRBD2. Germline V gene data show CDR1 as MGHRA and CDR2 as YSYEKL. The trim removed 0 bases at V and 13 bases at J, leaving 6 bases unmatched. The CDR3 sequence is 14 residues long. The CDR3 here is CASSQDSLGLAEYF. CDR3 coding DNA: TGCGCCAGCAGCCAAGATAGCTTGGGACTAGCGGAGTATTTT.

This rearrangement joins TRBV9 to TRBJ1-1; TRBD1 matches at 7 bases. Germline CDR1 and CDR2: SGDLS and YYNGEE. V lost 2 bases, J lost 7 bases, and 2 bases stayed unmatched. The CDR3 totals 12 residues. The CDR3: CASSVGTDEAFF. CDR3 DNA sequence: TGTGCCAGCAGCGTCGGGACAGATGAAGCTTTCTTT.

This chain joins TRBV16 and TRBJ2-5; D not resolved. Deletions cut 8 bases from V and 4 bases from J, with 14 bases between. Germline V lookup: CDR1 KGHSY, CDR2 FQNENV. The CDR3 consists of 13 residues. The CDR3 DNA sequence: TGTGCCAGCGGACGCAATACGAGAGAGACCCAGTACTTC. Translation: CASGRNTRETQYF.

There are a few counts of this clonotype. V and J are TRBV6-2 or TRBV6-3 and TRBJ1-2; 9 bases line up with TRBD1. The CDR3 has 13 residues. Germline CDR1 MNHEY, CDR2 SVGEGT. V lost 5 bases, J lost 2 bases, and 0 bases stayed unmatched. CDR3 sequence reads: CASSGQGNYGYTF. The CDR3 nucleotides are TGTGCCAGCAGTGGACAGGGGAACTATGGCTACACCTTC.

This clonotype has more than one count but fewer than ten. CDR3 DNA sequence: TGCAGTGCTAAAGCGGGCAGCTCCTACAATGAGCAGTTCTTC. This translates into CSAKAGSSYNEQFF. This chain connects TRBV20-1 to TRBJ2-1; tentatively, D is TRBD2 (6 bases). V lost 4 bases to trimming and J lost 0 bases, with 10 bases between them. The CDR3 sequence is 14 residues long. From germline, CDR1 is DFQATT and CDR2 SNEGSKA (reference sequence).

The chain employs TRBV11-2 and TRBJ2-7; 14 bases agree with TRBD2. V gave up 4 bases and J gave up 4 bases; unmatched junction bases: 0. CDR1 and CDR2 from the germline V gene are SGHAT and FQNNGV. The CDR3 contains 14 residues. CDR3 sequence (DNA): TGTGCCAGCAGCTGGACTAGCGGGGGGTACGAGCAGTACGTC. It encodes CASSWTSGGYEQYV.

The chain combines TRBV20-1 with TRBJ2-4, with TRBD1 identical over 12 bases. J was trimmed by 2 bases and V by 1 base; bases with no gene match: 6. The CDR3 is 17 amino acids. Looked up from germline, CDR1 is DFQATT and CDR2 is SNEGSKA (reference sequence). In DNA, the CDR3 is TGCAGTGCTAGAGTCGGGGACAGGGGGCATTCCAAAAACATTCAGTACTTC. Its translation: CSARVGDRGHSKNIQYF.

The CDR3 DNA follows: TGTGCCAGCAGCTTGCCCCCCCGGACAGGCGACGTATGGAACATTCAGTACTTC. Translating it yields CASSLPPRTGDVWNIQYF. The rearrangement links TRBV5-5 to TRBJ2-4, with TRBD1 matching 7 bases. The J segment lost 7 bases and the V segment lost 1 base, leaving 17 bases of the junction unmatched. The germline V gene encodes CDR1 SGHKS and CDR2 YYEKEE (reference sequence). The CDR3 has 18 residues.

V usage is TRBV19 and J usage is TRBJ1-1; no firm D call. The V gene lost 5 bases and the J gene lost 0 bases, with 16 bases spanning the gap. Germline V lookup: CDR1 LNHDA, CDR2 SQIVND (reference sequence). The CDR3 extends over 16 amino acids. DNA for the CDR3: TGTGCCAGTAGTGCCTTTAGTGGCAGCCTGAACACTGAAGCTTTCTTT. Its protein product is CASSAFSGSLNTEAFF.

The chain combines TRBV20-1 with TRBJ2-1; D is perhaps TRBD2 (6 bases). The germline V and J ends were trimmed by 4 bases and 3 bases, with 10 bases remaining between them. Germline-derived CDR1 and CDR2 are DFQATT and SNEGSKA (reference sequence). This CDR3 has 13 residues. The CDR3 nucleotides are TGCAGTGCTAAGAGCGGGTACTACAATGAGCAGTTCTTC. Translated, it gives CSAKSGYYNEQFF.